The sequence of this TCR beta chain was determined in a study of tissue T cells after allogeneic stem cell transplantation. The study's findings and limits: TCR repertoires tracked anatomic similarity, regardless of disease or transplant status.

The CDR3 extends over 15 amino acids. Trimming removed 0 bases from V and 3 bases from J; junction bases left unmatched: 3. The V gene's germline CDR1 is NSHNY and CDR2 SYGAGN. Concerning this clone itself: Antigen specificity is unknown. The gene names given are mouse names. The CDR3 end falls 1 residue outside the read, so it is completed with the germline J gene.

Time point defined: mouse harvest day 14 after allogeneic transplant. Tail vein injection delivered 10^7 T-cell-depleted bone marrow cells and 10^6 splenic CD5+ T cells. Assay used: immunoSEQ multiplex PCR; TCRdb lists only in-frame clones, some missing. The sample has 3,000 to 4,000 clones; roughly 50% are singletons. The TCR sequence derives from a female BALB/c mouse given C57BL/6 T cells with graft-versus-host disease after an allogeneic hematopoietic cell transplant. V and J are TRBV13-1 and TRBJ2-5; 8 bases fit TRBD2. The sequencing sample was made of gut tissue. The CDR3 region is CASSDAGGRQDTQYF. Partial CDR3 DNA: TGTGCCAGCAGTGATGCTGGGGGGCGACAAGACACCCAGTAC.